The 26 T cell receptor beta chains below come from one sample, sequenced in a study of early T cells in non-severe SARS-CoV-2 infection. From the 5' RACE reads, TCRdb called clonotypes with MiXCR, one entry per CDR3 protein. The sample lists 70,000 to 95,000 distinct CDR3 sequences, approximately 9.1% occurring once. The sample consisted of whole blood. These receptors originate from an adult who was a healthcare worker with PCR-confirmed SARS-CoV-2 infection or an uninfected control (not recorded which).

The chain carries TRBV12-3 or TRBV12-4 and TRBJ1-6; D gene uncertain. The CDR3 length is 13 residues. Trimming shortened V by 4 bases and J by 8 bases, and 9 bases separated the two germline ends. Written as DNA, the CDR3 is TGTGCCAGCAGTTCCCTTTTAGATTCACCCCTCCACTTT. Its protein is CASSSLLDSPLHF.

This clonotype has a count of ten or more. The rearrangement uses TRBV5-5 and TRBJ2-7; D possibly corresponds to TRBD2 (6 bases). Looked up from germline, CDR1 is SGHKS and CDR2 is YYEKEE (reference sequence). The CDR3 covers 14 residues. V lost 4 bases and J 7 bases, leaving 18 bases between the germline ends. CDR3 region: CASSRHGLEGEQYF. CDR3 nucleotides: TGTGCCAGCAGCCGGCACGGGCTGGAGGGAGAGCAGTACTTC. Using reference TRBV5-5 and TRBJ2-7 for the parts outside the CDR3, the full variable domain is DAGVTQSPTHLIKTRGQQVTLRCSPISGHKSVSWYQQVLGQGPQFIFQYYEKEERGRGNFPDRFSARQFPNYSSELNVNALLLGDSALYLCASSRHGLEGEQYFGPGTRLTVT.

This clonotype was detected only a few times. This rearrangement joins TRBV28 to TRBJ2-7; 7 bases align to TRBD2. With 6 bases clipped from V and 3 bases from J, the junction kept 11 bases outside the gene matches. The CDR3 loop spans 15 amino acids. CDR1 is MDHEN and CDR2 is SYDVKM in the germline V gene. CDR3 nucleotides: TGTGCCAGCAGCCTCCGGGGGAGGGTGGACTACGAGCAGTACTTC. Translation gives CASSLRGRVDYEQYF.

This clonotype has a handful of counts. CDR3 region: CASSPGSFVQQFF. The DNA for the CDR3 is TGTGCCAGCAGCCCCGGGAGCTTCGTTCAGCAGTTCTTC. The V call is TRBV7-9, the J call TRBJ2-1; D may be TRBD2 (6 bases). CDR1 is SEHNR, CDR2 FQNEAQ, per germline (reference sequence). The CDR3 sequence is 13 residues long. V shed 5 bases and J shed 11 bases, with 16 bases lying between them.

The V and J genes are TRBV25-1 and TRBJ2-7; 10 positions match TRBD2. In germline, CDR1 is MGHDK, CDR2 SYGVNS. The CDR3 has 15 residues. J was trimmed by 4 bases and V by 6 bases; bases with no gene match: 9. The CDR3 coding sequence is TGTGCCAGCAGCCAAGCGGGAGGGCCCTCGTACGAGCAGTACTTC. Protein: CASSQAGGPSYEQYF.

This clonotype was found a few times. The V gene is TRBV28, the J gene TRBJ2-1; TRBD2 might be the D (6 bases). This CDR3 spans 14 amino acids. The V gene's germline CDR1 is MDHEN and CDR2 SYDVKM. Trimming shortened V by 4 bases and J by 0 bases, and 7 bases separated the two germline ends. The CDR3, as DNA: TGTGCCAGCAGTTGGCGGGACTCCTACAATGAGCAGTTCTTC. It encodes CASSWRDSYNEQFF. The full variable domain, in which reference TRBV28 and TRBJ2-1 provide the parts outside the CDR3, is DVKVTQSSRYLVKRTGEKVFLECVQDMDHENMFWYRQDPGLGLRLIYFSYDVKMKEKGDIPEGYSVSREKKERFSLILESASTNQTSMYLCASSWRDSYNEQFFGPGTRLTVL.

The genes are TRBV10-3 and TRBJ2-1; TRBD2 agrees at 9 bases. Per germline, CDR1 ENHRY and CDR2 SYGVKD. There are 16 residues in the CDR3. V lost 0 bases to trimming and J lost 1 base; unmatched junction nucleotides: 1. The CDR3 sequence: CAISESAGGSYNEQFF. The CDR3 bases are TGTGCCATCAGTGAGTCAGCGGGAGGTTCCTACAATGAGCAGTTCTTC.

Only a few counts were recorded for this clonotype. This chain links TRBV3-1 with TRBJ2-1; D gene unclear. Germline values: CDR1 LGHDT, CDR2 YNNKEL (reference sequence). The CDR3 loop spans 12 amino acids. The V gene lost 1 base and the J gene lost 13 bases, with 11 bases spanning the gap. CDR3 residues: CASSQVRIVQFF. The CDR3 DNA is TGTGCCAGCAGCCAAGTGAGAATAGTTCAGTTCTTC.

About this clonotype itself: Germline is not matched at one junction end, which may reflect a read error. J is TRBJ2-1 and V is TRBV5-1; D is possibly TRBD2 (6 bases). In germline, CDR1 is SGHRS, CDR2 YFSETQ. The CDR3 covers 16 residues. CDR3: CASSFPPGEGYSEQFF. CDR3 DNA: TGCGCCAGCAGCTTCCCTCCGGGAGAGGGGTACAGTGAGCAGTTCTTC.

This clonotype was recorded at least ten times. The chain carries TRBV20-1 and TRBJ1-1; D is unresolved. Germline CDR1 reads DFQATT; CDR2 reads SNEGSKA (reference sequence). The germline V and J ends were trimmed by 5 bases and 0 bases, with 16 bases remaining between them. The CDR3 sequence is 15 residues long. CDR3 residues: CSASPWRKLNTEAFF. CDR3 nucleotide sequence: TGCAGTGCTTCCCCATGGAGGAAGCTGAACACTGAAGCTTTCTTT.

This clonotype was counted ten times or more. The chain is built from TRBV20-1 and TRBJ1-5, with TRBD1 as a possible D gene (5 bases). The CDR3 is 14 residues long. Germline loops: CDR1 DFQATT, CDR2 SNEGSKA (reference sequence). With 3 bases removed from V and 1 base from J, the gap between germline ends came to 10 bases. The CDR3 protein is CSASRAGSNQPQHF. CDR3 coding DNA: TGCAGTGCTAGTCGGGCAGGGAGCAATCAGCCCCAGCATTTT.

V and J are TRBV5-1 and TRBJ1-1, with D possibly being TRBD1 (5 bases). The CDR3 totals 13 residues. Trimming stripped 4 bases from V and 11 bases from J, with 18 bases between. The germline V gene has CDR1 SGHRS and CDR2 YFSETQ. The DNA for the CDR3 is TGCGCCAGCAGCCCGGACATCCCCCAGGAGGCTTTCTTT. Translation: CASSPDIPQEAFF.

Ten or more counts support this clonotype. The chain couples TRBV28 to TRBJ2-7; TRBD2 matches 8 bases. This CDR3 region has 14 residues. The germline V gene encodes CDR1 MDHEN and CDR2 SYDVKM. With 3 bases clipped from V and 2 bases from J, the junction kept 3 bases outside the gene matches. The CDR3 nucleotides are TGTGCCAGCAGTTTGGCGGGAGGCACCTACGAGCAGTACTTC. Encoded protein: CASSLAGGTYEQYF.

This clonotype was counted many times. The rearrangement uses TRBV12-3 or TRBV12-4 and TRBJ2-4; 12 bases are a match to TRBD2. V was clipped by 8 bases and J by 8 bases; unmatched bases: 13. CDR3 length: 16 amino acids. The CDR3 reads CASGGTSGLPRDIQYF. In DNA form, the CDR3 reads TGTGCCAGCGGGGGGACTAGCGGGTTACCTAGGGACATTCAGTACTTC.

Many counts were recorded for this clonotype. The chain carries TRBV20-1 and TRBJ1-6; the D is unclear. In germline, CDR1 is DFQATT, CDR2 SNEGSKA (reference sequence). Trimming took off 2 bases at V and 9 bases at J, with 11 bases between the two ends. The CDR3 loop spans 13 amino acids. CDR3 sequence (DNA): TGCAGTGCTAGAATTGCCTCGGGTTCACCCCTCCACTTT. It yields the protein CSARIASGSPLHF.

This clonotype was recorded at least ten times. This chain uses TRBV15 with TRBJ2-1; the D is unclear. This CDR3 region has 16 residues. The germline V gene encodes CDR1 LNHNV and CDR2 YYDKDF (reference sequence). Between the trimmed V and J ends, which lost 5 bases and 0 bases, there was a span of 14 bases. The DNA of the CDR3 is TGTGCCACCAGCGAAGGACGGACCGTCTCCTACAATGAGCAGTTCTTC. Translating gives CATSEGRTVSYNEQFF.

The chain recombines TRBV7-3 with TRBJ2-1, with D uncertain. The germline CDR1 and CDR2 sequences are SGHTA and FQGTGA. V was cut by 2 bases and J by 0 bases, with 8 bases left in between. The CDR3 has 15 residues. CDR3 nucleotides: TGTGCCAGCAGCTTACACGCTAGCTCCTACAATGAGCAGTTCTTC. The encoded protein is CASSLHASSYNEQFF.

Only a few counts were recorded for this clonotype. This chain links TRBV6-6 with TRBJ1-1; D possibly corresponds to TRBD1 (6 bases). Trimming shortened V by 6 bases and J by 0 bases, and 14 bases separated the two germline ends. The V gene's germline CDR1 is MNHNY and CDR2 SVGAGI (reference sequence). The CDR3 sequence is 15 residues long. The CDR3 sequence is CASSNAGQLNTEAFF. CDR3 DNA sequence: TGTGCCAGCAGCAACGCAGGACAGTTGAACACTGAAGCTTTCTTT.

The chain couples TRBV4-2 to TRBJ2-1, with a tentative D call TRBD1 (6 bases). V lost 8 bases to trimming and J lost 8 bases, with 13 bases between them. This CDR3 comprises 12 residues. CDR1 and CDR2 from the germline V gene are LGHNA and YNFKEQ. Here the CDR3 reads CASGGRGDEQFF. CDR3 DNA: TGTGCCAGCGGGGGCAGGGGCGATGAGCAGTTCTTC.

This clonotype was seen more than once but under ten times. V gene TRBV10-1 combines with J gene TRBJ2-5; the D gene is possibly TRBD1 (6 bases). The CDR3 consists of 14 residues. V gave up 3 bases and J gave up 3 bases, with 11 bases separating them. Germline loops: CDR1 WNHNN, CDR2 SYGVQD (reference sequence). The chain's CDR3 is CASSDRGQEETQYF. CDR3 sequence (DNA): TGCGCCAGCAGTGACAGGGGTCAAGAAGAGACCCAGTACTTC.

The CDR3 region is CASSSLEGNGNQPQHF. The CDR3 coding sequence is TGTGCCAGCAGTTCCCTTGAGGGTAATGGCAATCAGCCCCAGCATTTT. The gene calls are TRBV28 and TRBJ1-5; D unclear. The V end lost 4 bases, the J end lost 2 bases, and 15 bases lay between the germline ends. The germline gives CDR1 MDHEN, CDR2 SYDVKM. The CDR3 loop spans 16 amino acids. The full variable domain, completed using reference TRBV28 and TRBJ1-5, is DVKVTQSSRYLVKRTGEKVFLECVQDMDHENMFWYRQDPGLGLRLIYFSYDVKMKEKGDIPEGYSVSREKKERFSLILESASTNQTSMYLCASSSLEGNGNQPQHFGDGTRLSIL.

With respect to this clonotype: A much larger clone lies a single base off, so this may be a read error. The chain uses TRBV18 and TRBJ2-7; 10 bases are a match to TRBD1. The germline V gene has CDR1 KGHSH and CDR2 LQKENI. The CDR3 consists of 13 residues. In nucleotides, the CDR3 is TGTGTCAGCTCCCCCGGGACAGGGGCCGAGCAGTACTTC. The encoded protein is CVSSPGTGAEQYF.

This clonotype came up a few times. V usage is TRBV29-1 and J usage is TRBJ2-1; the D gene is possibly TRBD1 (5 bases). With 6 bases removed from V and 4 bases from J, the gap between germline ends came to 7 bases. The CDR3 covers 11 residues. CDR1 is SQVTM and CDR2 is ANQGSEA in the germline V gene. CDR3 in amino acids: CSVTVYNEQFF. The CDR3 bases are TGCAGCGTGACAGTATACAATGAGCAGTTCTTC.

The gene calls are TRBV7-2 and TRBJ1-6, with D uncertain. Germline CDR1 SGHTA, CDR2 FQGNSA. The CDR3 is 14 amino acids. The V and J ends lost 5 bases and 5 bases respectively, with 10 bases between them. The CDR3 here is CASSPHGDNSPLHF. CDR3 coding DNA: TGTGCCAGCAGCCCCCACGGGGATAATTCACCCCTCCACTTT.

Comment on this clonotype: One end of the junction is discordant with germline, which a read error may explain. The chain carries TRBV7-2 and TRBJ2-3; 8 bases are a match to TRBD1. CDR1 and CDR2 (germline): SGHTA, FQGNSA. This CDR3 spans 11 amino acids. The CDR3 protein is CASSFRDRTLF. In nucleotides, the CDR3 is TGTGCCAGCAGCTTTCGGGACAGGACCCTCTTT.

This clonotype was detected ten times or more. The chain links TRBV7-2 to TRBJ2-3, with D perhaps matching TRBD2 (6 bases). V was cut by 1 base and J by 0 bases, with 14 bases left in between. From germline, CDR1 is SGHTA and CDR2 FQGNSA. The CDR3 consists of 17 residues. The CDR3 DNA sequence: TGTGCCAGCAGCTTAGGGAAGGGAGGAGGGAGCACAGATACGCAGTATTTT. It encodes CASSLGKGGGSTDTQYF. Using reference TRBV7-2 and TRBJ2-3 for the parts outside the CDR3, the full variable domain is GAGVSQSPSNKVTEKGKDVELRCDPISGHTALYWYRQSLGQGLEFLIYFQGNSAPDKSGLPSDRFSAERTGGSVSTLTIQRTQQEDSAVYLCASSLGKGGGSTDTQYFGPGTRLTVL.